Shown below are 10 T cell receptor beta chains from a single sample sequenced in a study of cytotoxic CD8 clonotypes in ibrutinib-treated CLL. Profiled with immunoSEQ multiplex PCR; TCRdb holds only in-frame clones, not every one. The sample consists of some 7,800 clones, 70% to 85% of them appearing once. Source: PBMCs, taken before ibrutinib treatment. The receptors were gathered from a human donor with chronic lymphocytic leukemia.

The rearrangement joins TRBV15 to TRBJ2-7; a possible D gene is TRBD2 (7 bases). V lost 5 bases, J lost 4 bases, and 24 bases lay in between. Germline-derived CDR1 and CDR2 are LNHNV and YYDKDF (reference sequence). The CDR3 covers 17 residues. Written as DNA, the CDR3 is TGTGCCACCAGCGGGTTAGGCCCCTTGGGGGGGCTGTACGAGCAGTACTTC. This sequence encodes CATSGLGPLGGLYEQYF.

The chain uses TRBV11-1 and TRBJ2-3; no definite D call. Germline CDR1 is SGHAT and CDR2 is FQDESV (reference sequence). This CDR3 spans 14 amino acids. V was clipped by 3 bases and J by 7 bases, with 14 bases between them. Here the CDR3 DNA reads TGTGCCAGCAGCTTCCAGGCTGAGTTGTATACGCAGTATTTT. It is translated as CASSFQAELYTQYF.

CDR3 DNA: TGCGCCAGCAGGCAAGGCGGGGGATCGGATGAAAAACTGTTTTTT. Translating it yields CASRQGGGSDEKLFF. This sequence joins TRBV5-1 and TRBJ1-4, with D possibly TRBD1 on 5 matching bases. V was cut by 5 bases and J by 6 bases, with 17 bases left in between. The V gene's germline CDR1 is SGHRS and CDR2 YFSETQ. The length of the CDR3 is 15 residues. The full variable domain, in which reference TRBV5-1 and TRBJ1-4 provide the parts outside the CDR3, is KAGVTQTPRYLIKTRGQQVTLSCSPISGHRSVSWYQQTPGQGLQFLFEYFSETQRNKGNFPGRFSGRQFSNSRSEMNVSTLELGDSALYLCASRQGGGSDEKLFFGSGTQLSVL.

V and J are TRBV18 and TRBJ2-2, with D perhaps matching TRBD1 (6 bases). V was trimmed by 3 bases and J by 0 bases, leaving 8 bases between them. The germline V gene has CDR1 KGHSH and CDR2 LQKENI. The CDR3 length is 15 residues. In nucleotides, the CDR3 is TGTGCCAGCTCACCTAGGACAGCGAACACCGGGGAGCTGTTTTTT. Translated: CASSPRTANTGELFF.

This rearrangement joins TRBV5-4 to TRBJ2-7; D is possibly TRBD2 (7 bases). Per the germline V gene, CDR1 is SGHNT and CDR2 is YYREEE (reference sequence). V lost 4 bases and J 1 base, leaving 18 bases between the germline ends. The CDR3 contains 16 residues. The CDR3 loop is CASSPRGGGLSYEQYF. Written as DNA, the CDR3 is TGTGCCAGCAGCCCTCGGGGCGGGGGCCTTTCCTACGAGCAGTACTTC.

CDR3 coding DNA: TGTGCCAGCAGCACCATAGCGGGGATTGCAGATACGCAGTATTTT. Its translation is CASSTIAGIADTQYF. The rearrangement joins TRBV9 to TRBJ2-3; TRBD2 matches 8 bases. CDR1 is SGDLS, CDR2 YYNGEE, per germline. There are 15 residues in the CDR3. The J segment lost 4 bases and the V segment lost 4 bases, leaving 8 bases of the junction unmatched. The whole variable domain, remainder taken from reference TRBV9 and TRBJ2-3, is DSGVTQTPKHLITATGQRVTLRCSPRSGDLSVYWYQQSLDQGLQFLIQYYNGEERAKGNILERFSAQQFPDLHSELNLSSLELGDSALYFCASSTIAGIADTQYFGPGTRLTVL.

The genes are TRBV7-9 and TRBJ1-2, with 8 bases matching TRBD1. J gave up 2 bases and V 6 bases, and 5 bases lay outside the gene matches. The CDR3 is made up of 14 amino acids. CDR1 SEHNR and CDR2 FQNEAQ come from the germline V gene (reference sequence). CDR3 nucleotides: TGTGCCAGCAGACCCCGACAGGGGAACTATGGCTACACCTTC. Protein sequence: CASRPRQGNYGYTF.

The rearrangement uses TRBV6-5 and TRBJ2-7, with TRBD2 identical over 8 bases. This CDR3 comprises 15 residues. Germline lookup yields CDR1 MNHEY and CDR2 SVGAGI. V lost 3 bases, J lost 5 bases, and 9 bases stayed unmatched. CDR3 nucleotide sequence: TGTGCCAGCAGTTATCCTGGACTAGCCATGAACGAGCAGTACTTC. Encoded protein: CASSYPGLAMNEQYF.

Only one count was recorded for this clone. The V gene is TRBV28, the J gene TRBJ1-2, with unresolved D. This CDR3 is 13 amino acids long. CDR1 MDHEN and CDR2 SYDVKM come from the germline V gene. Trimming pared 5 bases from V and 4 bases from J, leaving 11 bases between. In DNA, the CDR3 is TGTGCCAGCAGTACGCCCAATTCCTATGGCTACACCTTC. Encoded protein: CASSTPNSYGYTF.

The rearrangement joins TRBV15 to TRBJ2-7; 8 positions match TRBD1. CDR3 length equals 15 residues. J gave up 4 bases and V 4 bases, and 9 bases lay outside the gene matches. CDR1 LNHNV and CDR2 YYDKDF come from the germline V gene (reference sequence). CDR3 coding DNA: TGTGCCACCAGCATAGGGACAGGTGGGGGATACGAGCAGTACTTC. It encodes CATSIGTGGGYEQYF.